These 2 T cell receptor beta chains were sequenced from one sample in a study of identical twins. One entry per CDR3 protein results from TCRdb running MiXCR on the 5' RACE reads. The table shows around 680,000 distinct CDR3 sequences, with 8% to 9% occurring only once. The same sample was also used in a study of yellow fever vaccine responses in identical twins.

Sequencing was performed on PBMCs. The receptors here all came from a woman between 18 and 29 years old in good health.

This clonotype was recorded a few times. The chain recombines TRBV7-9 with TRBJ2-6, with D unresolved. The germline gives CDR1 SEHNR, CDR2 FQNEAQ (reference sequence). There are 14 residues in the CDR3. V was clipped by 7 bases and J by 2 bases, with 9 bases between them. This chain's CDR3 is CASTVRAGANVLTF. CDR3 DNA: TGTGCCAGCACGGTCCGAGCTGGGGCCAACGTCCTGACTTTC.

J is TRBJ2-5 and V is TRBV12-3 or TRBV12-4; TRBD2 matches 9 bases. Trimming at V came to 6 bases and at J to 0 bases, leaving 8 bases not matched to a gene. This CDR3 spans 16 amino acids. In nucleotides, the CDR3 is TGTGCCAGCAGCCTAAGACTAGCGGATTACCAAGAGACCCAGTACTTC. Translated, it gives CASSLRLADYQETQYF.